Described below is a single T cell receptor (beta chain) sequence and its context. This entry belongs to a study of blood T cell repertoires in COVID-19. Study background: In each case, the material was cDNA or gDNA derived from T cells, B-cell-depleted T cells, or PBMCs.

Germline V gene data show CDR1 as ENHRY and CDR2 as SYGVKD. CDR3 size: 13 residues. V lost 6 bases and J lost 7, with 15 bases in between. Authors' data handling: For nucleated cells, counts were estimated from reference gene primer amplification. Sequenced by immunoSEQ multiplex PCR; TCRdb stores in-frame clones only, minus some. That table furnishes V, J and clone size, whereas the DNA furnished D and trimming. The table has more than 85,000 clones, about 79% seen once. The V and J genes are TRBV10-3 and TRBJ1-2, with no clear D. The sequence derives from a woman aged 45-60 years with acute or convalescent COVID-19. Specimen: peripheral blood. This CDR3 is CAISEGAAPGYTF. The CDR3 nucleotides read TGTGCCATCAGCGAAGGAGCGGCACCTGGCTACACCTTC.